In this sample, the clone carrying this T cell receptor (beta chain) turned up many times. Its target is not known. Mouse names are used for the genes. The read gets to within 4 residues of the CDR3 end, and the germline J gene fills in the rest. Other DNA sequences in the same sample also yield this CDR3. Following extraction, RNA underwent reverse transcription to cDNA, which served as the sequencing template. Data came from immunoSEQ multiplex PCR; TCRdb stores just in-frame clones and leaves some out. The sample presents more than 90,000 clones, none singletons. This specimen belongs to a study of CD8+ T cells in alopecia areata. Overall study: Female C3H/HeJ mice aged about 6-11 weeks received skin from approximately 6-13-month-old C3H/HeJ donors with spontaneous alopecia. Study-level points and caveats: Normal-skin resident alphabeta T cells also appear among scalp sample sequences.

Germline CDR1 and CDR2: NNHDY and SYVADS. The CDR3 sequence is 16 residues long. Trimming cost V 0 bases and J 1 base; bases outside gene matches: 2. The clonotype originates from a C3H/HeJ mouse with alopecia areata. The mouse strain carries the MHC haplotype H2-k. The sample was lesional skin. The J gene is TRBJ2-1, the V gene TRBV13-3; 9 bases map to TRBD1. CDR3 amino acids: CASSDAGQGNYAEQFF. Partial CDR3 DNA: TGTGCCAGCAGTGATGCAGGACAGGGGAACTATGCT.